This passage covers 24 T cell receptor beta chains from one sample sequenced in a study of blood T cell repertoires in COVID-19. Clones were sequenced by immunoSEQ multiplex PCR, and TCRdb holds only the in-frame ones, with some missing. The table records fewer than 300,000 clones, approximately 90% of them present only once. The sample consisted of peripheral blood. The receptor set was obtained from a woman between 45 and 60 years old with COVID-19, enrolled during active disease.

The CDR3 region has the DNA TGCGCCAGCAGCCTGGACAGGGCAGTAGATACGCAGTATTTT. As protein: CASSLDRAVDTQYF. V and J are TRBV5-1 and TRBJ2-3; TRBD1 agrees at 8 bases. The length of the CDR3 is 14 residues. The V and J ends lost 4 bases and 5 bases, in that order; junction bases with no gene match: 6. Germline values: CDR1 SGHRS, CDR2 YFSETQ. The full variable domain, rest sourced from reference TRBV5-1 and TRBJ2-3, is KAGVTQTPRYLIKTRGQQVTLSCSPISGHRSVSWYQQTPGQGLQFLFEYFSETQRNKGNFPGRFSGRQFSNSRSEMNVSTLELGDSALYLCASSLDRAVDTQYFGPGTRLTVL.

This rearrangement joins TRBV6-2 or TRBV6-3 to TRBJ2-7; D is possibly TRBD1 (6 bases). CDR3 length: 15 residues. From germline, CDR1 is MNHEY and CDR2 SVGEGT. V was cut by 1 base and J by 1 base, with 11 bases left in between. The CDR3 is CASSYLNDRSYEQYF. CDR3 coding DNA: TGTGCCAGCAGTTACTTGAACGACAGGTCCTACGAGCAGTACTTC.

The CDR3 region has the DNA TGTGCCAGCAGCGGCGGACAGGTGAACACTGAAGCTTTCTTT. Amino acids: CASSGGQVNTEAFF. The chain carries TRBV9 and TRBJ1-1; 7 bases are a match to TRBD1. The germline V gene has CDR1 SGDLS and CDR2 YYNGEE. The trim removed 3 bases at V and 0 bases at J, leaving 2 bases unmatched. The CDR3 contains 14 residues.

V is TRBV29-1 and J is TRBJ1-2; TRBD1 might be the D (5 bases). Germline lookup yields CDR1 SQVTM and CDR2 ANQGSEA. Between the trimmed V and J ends, which lost 4 bases and 6 bases, there was a span of 24 bases. The CDR3 is made up of 16 amino acids. In DNA, the CDR3 is TGCAGCGTTGGGGGAGGGGAGACAGCCCAAGTGGATGGCTACACCTTC. Its protein is CSVGGGETAQVDGYTF.

The rearrangement links TRBV9 to TRBJ1-1; no clear D. Germline-derived CDR1 and CDR2 are SGDLS and YYNGEE. V gave up 1 base and J gave up 7 bases, with 17 bases separating them. This CDR3 region has 15 residues. CDR3 region: CASSVPVGETGEAFF. CDR3 bases: TGTGCCAGCAGCGTACCCGTAGGCGAGACGGGTGAAGCTTTCTTT.

The sample holds one count of this clone. The V call is TRBV6-5, the J call TRBJ2-7; maybe TRBD2 (5 bases). The germline V gene encodes CDR1 MNHEY and CDR2 SVGAGI. The CDR3 has 15 amino acids. The V and J ends lost 2 bases and 3 bases respectively, with 14 bases between them. This chain's CDR3 is CASSYSPQDFYEQYF. Written as DNA, the CDR3 is TGTGCCAGCAGTTACAGCCCCCAGGACTTCTACGAGCAGTACTTC.

The rearrangement uses TRBV18 and TRBJ2-7; 8 bases agree with TRBD1. Germline trimming cut 3 bases from V and 4 bases from J; bases unmatched to any gene: 11. CDR3 size: 16 residues. Germline assignment: CDR1 KGHSH and CDR2 LQKENI. The CDR3 nucleotides are TGTGCCAGCTCACCTCGACTCCCGGGACAGGTTTACGAGCAGTACTTC. Amino acids: CASSPRLPGQVYEQYF.

The chain employs TRBV14 and TRBJ1-6; 11 nucleotides match TRBD1. The V gene end was trimmed by 1 base and the J gene end by 5 bases; junction bases not matched to a gene: 7. This CDR3 comprises 18 residues. Germline V gene sequence: CDR1 SGHDN, CDR2 FVKESK. This chain's CDR3 is CASSQGRTGGLNNSPLHF. The CDR3, as DNA: TGTGCCAGCAGCCAAGGCCGGACAGGGGGCCTGAATAATTCACCCCTCCACTTT.

The CDR3 DNA sequence: TGCGCCAGCAGCCCAAGGGGGGGGGTCAATGAAAAACTGTTTTTT. Protein product: CASSPRGGVNEKLFF. The chain uses TRBV5-1 and TRBJ1-4; D perhaps matches TRBD1 (6 bases). CDR1 SGHRS and CDR2 YFSETQ come from the germline V gene. The CDR3 spans 15 residues. Trimming took off 4 bases at V and 5 bases at J, with 15 bases between the two ends.

CDR3 loop: CASFDQGNTEAFF. The CDR3 DNA is TGTGCCAGCTTCGACCAGGGGAATACTGAAGCTTTCTTT. This chain connects TRBV18 to TRBJ1-1, with D possibly TRBD1 on 6 matching bases. This CDR3 is 13 amino acids long. CDR1 is KGHSH, CDR2 LQKENI, per germline. The V end lost 7 bases, the J end lost 5 bases, and 14 bases lay between the germline ends. Complete variable domain (other parts from reference TRBV18 and TRBJ1-1): NAGVMQNPRHLVRRRGQEARLRCSPMKGHSHVYWYRQLPEEGLKFMVYLQKENIIDESGMPKERFSAEFPKEGPSILRIQQVVRGDSAAYFCASFDQGNTEAFFGQGTRLTVV.

The chain is built from TRBV5-1 and TRBJ1-3; the D is unclear. V lost 4 bases to trimming and J lost 4 bases, with 9 bases between them. This CDR3 region has 13 residues. Germline CDR1 is SGHRS and CDR2 is YFSETQ. The CDR3 DNA is TGCGCCAGCAGCCCCCCACACGGAAACACCATATATTTT. This codes for CASSPPHGNTIYF.

The rearrangement links TRBV2 to TRBJ2-7; D possibly corresponds to TRBD1 (5 bases). V lost 8 bases, J lost 6 bases, and 17 bases lay in between. Germline-derived CDR1 and CDR2 are SNHLY and FYNNEI. This CDR3 has 13 residues. The CDR3 sequence: CASRKNDRLEQYF. CDR3 DNA: TGTGCCAGCCGTAAGAATGACAGACTCGAGCAGTACTTC.

The V and J genes are TRBV6-5 and TRBJ1-1; the D is unclear. Trimming took 6 bases from V and 5 from J, leaving 10 bases between them. Per the germline V gene, CDR1 is MNHEY and CDR2 is SVGAGI. The CDR3 runs to 12 residues. CDR3 region: CASSVLRTEAFF. The CDR3 DNA reads as TGTGCCAGCAGCGTCTTACGGACTGAAGCTTTCTTT.

CDR3 sequence: CATSSSVSGELFF. As DNA, the CDR3 is TGTGCCACCAGCAGTTCTGTCTCCGGGGAGCTGTTTTTT. The V gene is TRBV15, the J gene TRBJ2-2, with D hard to call. V lost 3 bases and J lost 6, with 8 bases in between. The CDR3 contains 13 residues. Germline CDR1 reads LNHNV; CDR2 reads YYDKDF (reference sequence).

This rearrangement joins TRBV19 to TRBJ1-5; 7 nucleotides align to TRBD1. V dropped 3 bases and J dropped 2; count of bases not matched to a gene: 4. CDR3 length: 15 residues. The germline V gene encodes CDR1 LNHDA and CDR2 SQIVND (reference sequence). The CDR3 nucleotides read TGTGCCAGTAGTATCACGCAGGGGGGCAATCAGCCCCAGCATTTT. Translated, it gives CASSITQGGNQPQHF. Complete variable domain (other parts from reference TRBV19 and TRBJ1-5): DGGITQSPKYLFRKEGQNVTLSCEQNLNHDAMYWYRQDPGQGLRLIYYSQIVNDFQKGDIAEGYSVSREKKESFPLTVTSAQKNPTAFYLCASSITQGGNQPQHFGDGTRLSIL.

The gene calls are TRBV18 and TRBJ2-5, with D tentatively TRBD2 (5 bases). The V end lost 0 bases, the J end lost 4 bases, and 15 bases lay between the germline ends. Germline V lookup: CDR1 KGHSH, CDR2 LQKENI. This CDR3 has 16 amino acids. The DNA of the CDR3 is TGTGCCAGCTCACCACCGGCGGGTCCACGGCCAGAGACCCAGTACTTC. Translated, it gives CASSPPAGPRPETQYF.

The J gene is TRBJ2-7, the V gene TRBV21-1; TRBD2, the table's D call, lacks a check against the DNA. TRBV21-1 is labeled a pseudogene. This CDR3 contains 21 residues. CDR3 sequence reads: CASSKGDFLGTSGKLPYEQYF. CDR3 DNA sequence: TGTGCCAGCAGCAAAGGAGATTTTTTGGGGACTAGCGGGAAATTACCCTACGAGCAGTACTTC.

The chain has TRBV7-2 and TRBJ2-2; weak D call: TRBD2 (5 bases). The CDR3 is 14 amino acids. The germline gives CDR1 SGHTA, CDR2 FQGNSA. Trimming left V 6 bases short and J 7 bases short, with 15 bases between. This CDR3 reads CASSWLYRGGELFF. The CDR3 nucleotides read TGTGCCAGCAGTTGGTTATATCGGGGCGGGGAGCTGTTTTTT.

This clone was seen a single time. The chain recombines TRBV10-3 with TRBJ1-1; D is perhaps TRBD1 (5 bases). V lost 0 bases and J lost 7, with 12 bases in between. From germline, CDR1 is ENHRY and CDR2 SYGVKD. The CDR3 sequence is 14 residues long. DNA of the CDR3: TGTGCCATCAGTGAGTCTTCAGGGATGGGTGAAGCTTTCTTT. This codes for CAISESSGMGEAFF.

The chain combines TRBV9 with TRBJ2-5; possibly TRBD2 for D (6 bases). CDR1 SGDLS and CDR2 YYNGEE come from the germline V gene. Trimming stripped 4 bases from V and 6 bases from J, with 13 bases between. This CDR3 region has 13 residues. The DNA for the CDR3 is TGTGCCAGCAGCCCTACTAGCAAGCAGACCCAGTACTTC. This encodes CASSPTSKQTQYF. The complete variable domain, with remaining parts taken from reference TRBV9 and TRBJ2-5, reads DSGVTQTPKHLITATGQRVTLRCSPRSGDLSVYWYQQSLDQGLQFLIQYYNGEERAKGNILERFSAQQFPDLHSELNLSSLELGDSALYFCASSPTSKQTQYFGPGTRLLVL.

This rearrangement joins TRBV19 to TRBJ2-7; perhaps TRBD1 as D (7 bases). Germline V gives CDR1 LNHDA, CDR2 SQIVND (reference sequence). CDR3 length equals 14 residues. Trimming shortened V by 5 bases and J by 6 bases, and 17 bases separated the two germline ends. The CDR3 DNA follows: TGTGCCAGTAGTGGCGTGCAGGGGGGTATCGAGCAGTACTTC. Its protein is CASSGVQGGIEQYF. Together with reference TRBV19 and TRBJ2-7, the CDR3 gives the full variable domain: DGGITQSPKYLFRKEGQNVTLSCEQNLNHDAMYWYRQDPGQGLRLIYYSQIVNDFQKGDIAEGYSVSREKKESFPLTVTSAQKNPTAFYLCASSGVQGGIEQYFGPGTRLTVT.

This clone was detected once. The chain has TRBV11-3 and TRBJ2-7; a weak D match, TRBD2 (5 bases). CDR1 is SGHNT, CDR2 YENEEA, per germline. The CDR3 is made up of 16 amino acids. The V and J ends lost 4 bases and 3 bases respectively, with 19 bases between them. This CDR3 is CASSSFASRRDYEQYF. CDR3 DNA sequence: TGTGCCAGCAGCTCCTTTGCTAGCAGAAGGGACTACGAGCAGTACTTC.

The V gene is TRBV9, the J gene TRBJ2-7, with 8 bases fitting TRBD1. The V and J ends lost 4 bases and 0 bases, in that order; junction bases with no gene match: 6. The CDR3 extends over 15 amino acids. Germline CDR1 and CDR2: SGDLS and YYNGEE. The CDR3 DNA sequence: TGTGCCAGCAGCCCGACAGGGGACCTCTCCTACGAGCAGTACTTC. Amino acids: CASSPTGDLSYEQYF. The variable domain in full, with the rest retrieved from reference TRBV9 and TRBJ2-7, is DSGVTQTPKHLITATGQRVTLRCSPRSGDLSVYWYQQSLDQGLQFLIQYYNGEERAKGNILERFSAQQFPDLHSELNLSSLELGDSALYFCASSPTGDLSYEQYFGPGTRLTVT.

The chain links TRBV10-3 to TRBJ2-5; D not certain. Trimming shortened V by 6 bases and J by 5 bases, and 13 bases separated the two germline ends. The CDR3 length is 13 residues. Germline assignment: CDR1 ENHRY and CDR2 SYGVKD. The CDR3 bases are TGTGCCATCAGCCGAGGAAATGCGGAGACCCAGTACTTC. Translated: CAISRGNAETQYF.